These T cell receptor beta chains were read from a single sample in a study of T cell responses to AZD1222 COVID-19 vaccine. Sequencing used immunoSEQ multiplex PCR; TCRdb keeps in-frame clones, though not all of them. The sample lists 110,000 to 150,000 clones, around nine tenths occurring once. The sequences come from peripheral blood, collected 28 days after the second AZD1222 dose. Receptors originate from an adult who received the AZD1222 COVID-19 vaccine. CDR3s include the opening cysteine and the closing phenylalanine or tryptophan. Fields, in order: D gene, J gene, V gene, CDR3 length, CDR3 protein, CDR3 DNA. A D gene is named only where the DNA matches it firmly.

TRBD2	TRBJ2-1	TRBV6-5	15	CASFTIAGSYNEQFF	TGTGCCAGCTTCACTATAGCGGGCTCCTACAATGAGCAGTTCTTC
-	TRBJ1-3	TRBV7-2	15	CASSFQVTSGNTIYF	TGTGCCAGCAGCTTCCAGGTTACCTCTGGAAACACCATATATTTT
TRBD1	TRBJ1-2	TRBV12-3/TRBV12-4	12	CASSTGVRGYTF	TGTGCCAGCAGCACAGGGGTTAGGGGCTACACCTTC
-	TRBJ1-4	TRBV19	15	CASSITTGHNEKLFF	TGTGCCAGTAGTATCACGACAGGACATAATGAAAAACTGTTTTTT
-	TRBJ2-3	TRBV6-1	13	CASSEGERDTQYF	TGTGCCAGCAGTGAAGGGGAGCGAGATACGCAGTATTTT
TRBD2	TRBJ2-3	TRBV4-2	16	CASSQDPSGAGDTQYF	TGTGCCAGCAGCCAAGATCCTAGCGGGGCCGGGGATACGCAGTATTTT
-	TRBJ2-7	TRBV10-3	13	CAISESQRREQYF	TGTGCCATCAGTGAGTCGCAACGGCGCGAGCAGTACTTC
TRBD2	TRBJ2-3	TRBV6-6	14	CASSPGLGTDTQYF	TGTGCCAGCAGTCCGGGACTAGGGACAGATACGCAGTATTTT
TRBD2	TRBJ2-7	TRBV28	15	CASSIRLACPYEQYF	TGTGCCAGCAGTATTAGACTAGCGTGTCCCTACGAGCAGTACTTC
-	TRBJ2-3	TRBV20-1	11	CKPTTTDTQYF	TGCAAGCCTACCACTACAGATACGCAGTATTTT
TRBD1	TRBJ1-5	TRBV28	15	CASSGAGQGAQPQHF	TGTGCCAGCAGCGGGGCAGGACAGGGGGCTCAGCCCCAGCATTTT
-	TRBJ1-2	TRBV3-1/TRBV3-2	14	CASSQGTEFYGYTF	TGTGCCAGCAGCCAAGGGACAGAGTTTTATGGCTACACCTTC
-	TRBJ1-5	TRBV4-3	13	CASSQETWQPQHF	TGCGCCAGCAGCCAAGAAACCTGGCAGCCCCAGCATTTT
-	TRBJ1-5	TRBV7-2	15	CASSLPGISNQPQHF	TGTGCCAGCAGCTTACCAGGGATAAGCAATCAGCCCCAGCATTTT
-	TRBJ1-6	TRBV5-1	15	CASRGVGRDNSPLHF	TGCGCCAGCAGAGGGGTGGGACGCGATAATTCACCCCTCCACTTT